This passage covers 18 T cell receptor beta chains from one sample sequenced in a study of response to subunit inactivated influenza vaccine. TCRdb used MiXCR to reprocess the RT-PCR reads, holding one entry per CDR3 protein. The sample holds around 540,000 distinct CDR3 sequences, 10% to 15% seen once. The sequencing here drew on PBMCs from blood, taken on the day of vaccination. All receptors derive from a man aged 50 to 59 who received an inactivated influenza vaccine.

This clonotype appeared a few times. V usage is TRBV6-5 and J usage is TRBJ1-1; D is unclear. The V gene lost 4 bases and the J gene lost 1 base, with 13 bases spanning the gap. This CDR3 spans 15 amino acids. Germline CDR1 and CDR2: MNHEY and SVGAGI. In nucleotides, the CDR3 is TGTGCCAGCAGTTTAGTGCTTGCCGGGAACACTGAAGCTTTCTTT. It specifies CASSLVLAGNTEAFF.

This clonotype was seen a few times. The DNA for the CDR3 is TGCAGTGCTAGCCGGGGACTAGCGGCAGATACGCAGTATTTT. Protein sequence: CSASRGLAADTQYF. V gene TRBV20-1 combines with J gene TRBJ2-3; TRBD2 matches at 11 bases. Germline-derived CDR1 and CDR2 are DFQATT and SNEGSKA (reference sequence). The J segment lost 4 bases and the V segment lost 3 bases, leaving 3 bases of the junction unmatched. CDR3 size: 14 residues.

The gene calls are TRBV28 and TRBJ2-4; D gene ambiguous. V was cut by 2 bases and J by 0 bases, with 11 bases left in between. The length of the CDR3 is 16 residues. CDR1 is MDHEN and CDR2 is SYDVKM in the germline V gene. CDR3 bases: TGTGCCAGCAGTTTAGACCTCCGGTTAGCCAAAAACATTCAGTACTTC. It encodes CASSLDLRLAKNIQYF.

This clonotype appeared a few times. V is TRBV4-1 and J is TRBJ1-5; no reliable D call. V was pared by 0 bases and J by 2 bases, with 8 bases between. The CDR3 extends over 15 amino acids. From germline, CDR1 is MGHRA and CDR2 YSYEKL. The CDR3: CASSQEGIGNQPQHF. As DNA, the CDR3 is TGCGCCAGCAGCCAAGAGGGTATCGGCAATCAGCCCCAGCATTTT.

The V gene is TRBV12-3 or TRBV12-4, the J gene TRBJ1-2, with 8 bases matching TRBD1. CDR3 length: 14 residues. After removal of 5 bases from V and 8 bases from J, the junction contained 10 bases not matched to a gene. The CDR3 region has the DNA TGTGCCAGCAGTCCCGGGACAGGCACGGAAGGCTACACCTTC. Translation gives CASSPGTGTEGYTF.

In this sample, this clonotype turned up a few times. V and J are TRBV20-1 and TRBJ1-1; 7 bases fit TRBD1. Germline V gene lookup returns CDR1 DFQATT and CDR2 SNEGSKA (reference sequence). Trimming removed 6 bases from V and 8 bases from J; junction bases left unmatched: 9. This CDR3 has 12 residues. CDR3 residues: CSARFTGAEAFF. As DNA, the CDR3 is TGCAGTGCCAGATTTACAGGGGCCGAAGCTTTCTTT.

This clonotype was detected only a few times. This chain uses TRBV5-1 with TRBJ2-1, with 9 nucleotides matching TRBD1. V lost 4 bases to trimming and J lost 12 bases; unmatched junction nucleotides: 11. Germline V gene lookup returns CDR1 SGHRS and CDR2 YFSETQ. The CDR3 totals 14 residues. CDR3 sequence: CASSGGTGPAGQFF. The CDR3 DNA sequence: TGCGCCAGCAGCGGAGGGACAGGGCCTGCGGGGCAGTTCTTC.

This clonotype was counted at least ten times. CDR3 in amino acids: CATSSRRPSYNEQFF. CDR3 in DNA: TGTGCCACCAGCAGCAGGCGGCCCTCCTACAATGAGCAGTTCTTC. The chain couples TRBV15 to TRBJ2-1; unclear D gene. The CDR3 sequence is 15 residues long. Between the trimmed V and J ends, which lost 3 bases and 0 bases, there was a span of 9 bases. Germline CDR1 is LNHNV and CDR2 is YYDKDF (reference sequence).

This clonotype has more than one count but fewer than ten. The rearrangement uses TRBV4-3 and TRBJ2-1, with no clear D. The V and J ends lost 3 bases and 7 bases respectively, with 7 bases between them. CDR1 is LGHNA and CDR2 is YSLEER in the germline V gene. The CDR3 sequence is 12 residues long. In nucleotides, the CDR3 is TGCGCCAGCAGCCATACGCGGAATGAGCAGTTCTTC. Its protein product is CASSHTRNEQFF.

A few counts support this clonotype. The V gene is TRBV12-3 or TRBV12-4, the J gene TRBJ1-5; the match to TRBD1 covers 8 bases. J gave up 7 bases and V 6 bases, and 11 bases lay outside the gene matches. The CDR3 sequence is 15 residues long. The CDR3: CASSPYRGYHQPQHF. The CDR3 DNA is TGTGCCAGCAGCCCTTACAGGGGGTATCACCAGCCCCAGCATTTT.

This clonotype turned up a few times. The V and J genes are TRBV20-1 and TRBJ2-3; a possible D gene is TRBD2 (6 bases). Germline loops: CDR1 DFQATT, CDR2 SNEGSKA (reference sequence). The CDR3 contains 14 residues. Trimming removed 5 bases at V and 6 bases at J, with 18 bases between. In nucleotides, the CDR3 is TGCAGTGCTCTCCCGGGACTTTTTGAGGATACGCAGTATTTT. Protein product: CSALPGLFEDTQYF.

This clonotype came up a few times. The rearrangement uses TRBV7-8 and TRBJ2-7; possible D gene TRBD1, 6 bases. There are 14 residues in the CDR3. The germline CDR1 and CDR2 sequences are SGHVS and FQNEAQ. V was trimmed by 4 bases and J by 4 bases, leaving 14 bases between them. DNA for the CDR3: TGTGCCAGCAGCTACAGCAGGGGCGCGTACGAGCAGTACTTC. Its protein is CASSYSRGAYEQYF.

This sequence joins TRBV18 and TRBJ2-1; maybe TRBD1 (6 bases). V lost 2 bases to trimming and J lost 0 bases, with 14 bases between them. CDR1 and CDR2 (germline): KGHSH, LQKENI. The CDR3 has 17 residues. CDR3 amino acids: CASSPIGPGVSYNEQFF. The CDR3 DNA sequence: TGTGCCAGCTCACCAATAGGACCAGGGGTCTCCTACAATGAGCAGTTCTTC.

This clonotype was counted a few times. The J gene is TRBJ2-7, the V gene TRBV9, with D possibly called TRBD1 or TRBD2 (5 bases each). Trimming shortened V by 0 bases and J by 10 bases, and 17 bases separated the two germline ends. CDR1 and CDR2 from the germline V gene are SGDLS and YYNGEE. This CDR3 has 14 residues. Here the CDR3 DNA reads TGTGCCAGCAGCGTAGTAAGGGGACCCAAGTTACAGTACTTC. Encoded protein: CASSVVRGPKLQYF.

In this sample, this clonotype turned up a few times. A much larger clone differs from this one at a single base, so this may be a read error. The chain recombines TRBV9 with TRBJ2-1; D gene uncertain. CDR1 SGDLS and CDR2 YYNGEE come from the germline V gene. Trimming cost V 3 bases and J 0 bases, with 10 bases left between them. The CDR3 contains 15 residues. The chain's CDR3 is CASSGVRSSYNEQFF. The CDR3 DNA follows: TGTGCCAGCAGCGGGGTCCGGAGCTCCTACAATGAGCAGTTCTTC.

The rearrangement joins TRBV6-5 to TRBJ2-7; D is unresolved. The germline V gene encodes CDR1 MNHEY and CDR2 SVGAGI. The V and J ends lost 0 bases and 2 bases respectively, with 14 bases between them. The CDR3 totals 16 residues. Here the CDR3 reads CASSYSSTALAYEQYF. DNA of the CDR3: TGTGCCAGCAGTTACTCGAGTACAGCGCTGGCCTACGAGCAGTACTTC.

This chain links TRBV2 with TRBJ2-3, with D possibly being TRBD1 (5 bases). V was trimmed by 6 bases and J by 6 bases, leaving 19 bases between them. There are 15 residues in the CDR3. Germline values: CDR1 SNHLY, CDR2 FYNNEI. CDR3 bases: TGTGCCAGCAGCTACCAGGGCCAATCAAGGGATACGCAGTATTTT. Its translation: CASSYQGQSRDTQYF.

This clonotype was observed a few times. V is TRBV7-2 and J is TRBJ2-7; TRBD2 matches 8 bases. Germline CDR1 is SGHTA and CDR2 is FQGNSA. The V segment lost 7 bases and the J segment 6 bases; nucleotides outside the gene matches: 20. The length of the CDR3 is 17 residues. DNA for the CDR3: TGTGCCAGCATTCGGTCTTTCCTTGGGACTAGTATAGCCGAGCAGTACTTC. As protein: CASIRSFLGTSIAEQYF.